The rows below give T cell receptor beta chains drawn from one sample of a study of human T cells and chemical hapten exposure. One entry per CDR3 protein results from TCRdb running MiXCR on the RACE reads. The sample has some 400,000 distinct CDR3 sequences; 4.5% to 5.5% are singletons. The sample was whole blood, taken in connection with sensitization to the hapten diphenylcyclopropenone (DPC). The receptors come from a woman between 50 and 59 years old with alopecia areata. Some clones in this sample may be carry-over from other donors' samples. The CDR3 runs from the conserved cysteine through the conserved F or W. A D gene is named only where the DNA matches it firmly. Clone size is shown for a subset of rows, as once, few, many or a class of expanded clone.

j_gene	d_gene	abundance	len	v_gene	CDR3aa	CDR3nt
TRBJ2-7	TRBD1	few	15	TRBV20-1	CSARDRDRGAYEQYF	TGCAGTGCTAGAGACCGGGACAGGGGCGCGTACGAGCAGTACTTC
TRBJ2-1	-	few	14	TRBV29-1	CSVDRDSSYNEQFF	TGCAGCGTTGACCGGGACTCCTCCTACAATGAGCAGTTCTTC
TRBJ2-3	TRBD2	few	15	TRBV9	CASSVGLAGGEPQYF	TGTGCCAGCAGCGTAGGACTAGCGGGAGGTGAACCGCAGTATTTT
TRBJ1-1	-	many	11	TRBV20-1	CSASDSPEAFF	TGCAGTGCCTCAGACAGTCCTGAAGCTTTCTTT
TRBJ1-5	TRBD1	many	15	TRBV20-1	CSARGRDRVVQPQHF	TGCAGTGCCAGGGGCCGGGACAGGGTGGTTCAGCCCCAGCATTTT
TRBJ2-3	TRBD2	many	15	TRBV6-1	CSSGELDGGTDTQYF	TGTTCCAGCGGGGAACTAGATGGGGGCACAGATACGCAGTATTTT
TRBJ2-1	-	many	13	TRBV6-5	CAAKSGTHNEQFF	TGTGCCGCGAAATCCGGGACCCACAATGAGCAGTTCTTC
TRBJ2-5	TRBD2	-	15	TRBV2	CASSGLAGEVGTQYF	TGTGCCAGCTCGGGACTAGCGGGAGAGGTGGGGACCCAGTACTTC
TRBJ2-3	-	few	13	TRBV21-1	CASSKGGGGTQYF	TGTGCCAGCAGCAAAGGGGGAGGTGGTACGCAGTATTTT
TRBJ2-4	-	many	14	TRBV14	CASSQENRENIQYF	TGTGCCAGCAGCCAAGAGAACAGGGAAAACATTCAGTACTTC
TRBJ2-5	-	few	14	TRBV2	CATARGRARETQYF	TGTGCCACGGCCAGGGGTCGGGCGAGAGAGACCCAGTACTTC
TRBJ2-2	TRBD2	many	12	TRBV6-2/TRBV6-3	CAASGIIGELFF	TGTGCGGCTAGCGGGATAATCGGGGAGCTGTTTTTT
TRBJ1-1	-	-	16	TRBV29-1	CSGAGISGLGNTEAFF	TGCAGCGGGGCCGGAATATCGGGCTTGGGGAACACTGAAGCTTTCTTT
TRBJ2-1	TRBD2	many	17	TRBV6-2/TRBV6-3	CASTNTLSGSSYNEQFF	TGTGCCAGCACCAATACCCTGAGCGGGAGCTCCTACAATGAGCAGTTCTTC
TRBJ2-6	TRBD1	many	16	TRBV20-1	CSAPDRMHSGANVLTF	TGCAGTGCTCCGGACAGGATGCACTCTGGGGCCAACGTCCTGACTTTC
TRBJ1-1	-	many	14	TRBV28	CASWNPQHAAEAFF	TGTGCCAGCTGGAACCCGCAGCACGCGGCTGAAGCTTTCTTT
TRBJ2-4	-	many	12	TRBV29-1	CSVETGWNIQYF	TGCAGCGTTGAAACAGGGTGGAACATTCAGTACTTC
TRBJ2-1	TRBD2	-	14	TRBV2	CASSSGLARNEQFF	TGTGCCAGCAGTTCCGGACTAGCCCGCAATGAGCAGTTCTTC
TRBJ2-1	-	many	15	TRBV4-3	CASSQEGTDYNEQFF	TGCGCCAGCAGCCAAGAGGGGACTGACTACAATGAGCAGTTCTTC
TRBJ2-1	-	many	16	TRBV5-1	CASSSSSGGALNEQFF	TGCGCCAGCAGCTCCTCGAGCGGAGGGGCATTAAATGAGCAGTTCTTC
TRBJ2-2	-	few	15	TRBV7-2	CASSLIQGNTGELFF	TGTGCCAGCAGCTTAATCCAGGGGAACACCGGGGAGCTGTTTTTT
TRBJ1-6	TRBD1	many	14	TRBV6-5	CASSYDRAFAPLHF	TGTGCCAGCAGTTACGACAGGGCGTTTGCACCCCTCCACTTT
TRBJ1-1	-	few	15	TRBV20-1	CSAREIRVGITEAFF	TGCAGTGCTAGAGAAATCAGGGTAGGGATCACTGAAGCTTTCTTT
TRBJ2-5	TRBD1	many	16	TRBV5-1	CASAKLPGQTQETQYF	TGCGCCAGCGCCAAGCTTCCGGGACAGACCCAAGAGACCCAGTACTTC
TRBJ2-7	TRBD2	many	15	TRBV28	CASSLKREDSYEQYF	TGTGCCAGCAGTTTAAAGCGGGAGGACTCCTACGAGCAGTACTTC
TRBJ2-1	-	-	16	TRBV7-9	CASSFRAVSSYNEQFF	TGTGCCAGCAGCTTCCGTGCCGTCTCAAGCTACAATGAGCAGTTCTTC
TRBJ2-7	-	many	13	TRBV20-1	CSAPSTTHYEQYF	TGCAGTGCGCCATCGACTACTCACTACGAGCAGTACTTC
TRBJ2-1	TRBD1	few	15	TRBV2	CASSESDRAWGEQFF	TGTGCCAGCAGCGAATCTGACAGGGCATGGGGTGAGCAGTTCTTC
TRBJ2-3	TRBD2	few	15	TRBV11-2	CASSTLAGGTDTQYF	TGTGCCAGCAGCACGCTAGCGGGGGGCACAGATACGCAGTATTTT
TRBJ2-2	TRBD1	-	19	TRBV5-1	CASSSTGTGGYPNTGELFF	TGCGCCAGCAGCTCTACCGGGACAGGGGGCTATCCGAACACCGGGGAGCTGTTTTTT
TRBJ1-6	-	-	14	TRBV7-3	CASSLTGPNSPLHF	TGTGCCAGCAGCTTAACCGGGCCCAATTCACCCCTCCACTTT
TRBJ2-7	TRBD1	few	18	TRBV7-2	CASSLATPGQGIAYEQYF	TGTGCCAGCAGCTTAGCAACCCCAGGACAGGGAATAGCCTACGAGCAGTACTTC
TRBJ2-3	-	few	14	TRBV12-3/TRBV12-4	CASGIFSSTDTQYF	TGTGCCAGCGGGATCTTTTCTAGCACAGATACGCAGTATTTT
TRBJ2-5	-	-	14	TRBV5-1	CASSLSTVQETQYF	TGCGCCAGCAGCCTTTCGACAGTCCAAGAGACCCAGTACTTC
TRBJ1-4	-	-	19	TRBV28	CASSWSPGAYGGFWEKLFF	TGTGCCAGCAGTTGGTCCCCTGGGGCCTACGGGGGATTTTGGGAAAAACTGTTTTTT
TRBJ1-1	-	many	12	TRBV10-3	CAMGGGYTEAFF	TGTGCCATGGGCGGCGGGTACACTGAAGCTTTCTTT
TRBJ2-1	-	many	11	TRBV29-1	CSVAPYNEQFF	TGCAGCGTGGCCCCCTACAATGAGCAGTTCTTC
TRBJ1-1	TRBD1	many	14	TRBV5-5	CASRNRGTNTEAFF	TGTGCCAGCAGGAACAGGGGAACGAACACTGAAGCTTTCTTT
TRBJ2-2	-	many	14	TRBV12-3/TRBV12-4	CASSQDRNTGELFF	TGTGCCAGCAGTCAAGACAGGAACACCGGGGAGCTGTTTTTT
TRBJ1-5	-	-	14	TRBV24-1	CATSVGGSNQPQHF	TGTGCCACCAGTGTAGGGGGGAGCAATCAGCCCCAGCATTTT
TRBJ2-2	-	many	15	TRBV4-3	CASSQDLTVQRELFF	TGCGCCAGCAGCCAAGATCTGACGGTTCAGCGGGAGCTGTTTTTT
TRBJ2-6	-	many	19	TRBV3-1	CASSQALQGLISGANVLTF	TGTGCCAGCAGCCAAGCGTTGCAGGGGCTTATCTCTGGGGCCAACGTCCTGACTTTC
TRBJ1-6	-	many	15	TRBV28	CASRGNAGNNSPLHF	TGTGCCAGCAGGGGGAACGCCGGGAATAATTCACCCCTCCACTTT
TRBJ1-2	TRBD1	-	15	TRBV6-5	CASSYSDRANYGYTF	TGTGCCAGCAGTTACTCCGACAGGGCGAACTATGGCTACACCTTC
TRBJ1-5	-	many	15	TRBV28	CASSPRGVGNQPQHF	TGTGCCAGCAGTCCCCGGGGGGTAGGAAATCAGCCCCAGCATTTT
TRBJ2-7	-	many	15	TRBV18	CASSPPRTGGYEQYF	TGTGCCAGCTCTCCGCCCCGGACTGGGGGCTACGAGCAGTACTTC
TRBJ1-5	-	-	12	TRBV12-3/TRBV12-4	CASRQGLEPQHF	TGTGCCAGCAGGCAGGGATTGGAGCCCCAGCATTTT
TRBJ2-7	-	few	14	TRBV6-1	CASSASDISYEQYF	TGTGCCAGCAGTGCCTCTGACATTTCCTACGAGCAGTACTTC
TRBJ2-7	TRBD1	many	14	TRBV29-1	CSVEVGTVTYEQYF	TGCAGCGTTGAAGTCGGGACAGTCACCTACGAGCAGTACTTC
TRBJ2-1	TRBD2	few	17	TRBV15	CATSVKRSSGSVHEQFF	TGTGCCACCAGCGTGAAGCGGAGTAGCGGGAGTGTGCATGAGCAGTTCTTC
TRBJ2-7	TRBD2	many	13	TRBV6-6	CASRSGGSYEQYF	TGTGCCAGCCGGAGCGGGGGCTCCTACGAGCAGTACTTC
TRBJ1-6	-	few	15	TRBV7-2	CASSWGRGLAISLHF	TGTGCCAGCAGCTGGGGAAGAGGGCTCGCAATCTCCCTCCACTTT